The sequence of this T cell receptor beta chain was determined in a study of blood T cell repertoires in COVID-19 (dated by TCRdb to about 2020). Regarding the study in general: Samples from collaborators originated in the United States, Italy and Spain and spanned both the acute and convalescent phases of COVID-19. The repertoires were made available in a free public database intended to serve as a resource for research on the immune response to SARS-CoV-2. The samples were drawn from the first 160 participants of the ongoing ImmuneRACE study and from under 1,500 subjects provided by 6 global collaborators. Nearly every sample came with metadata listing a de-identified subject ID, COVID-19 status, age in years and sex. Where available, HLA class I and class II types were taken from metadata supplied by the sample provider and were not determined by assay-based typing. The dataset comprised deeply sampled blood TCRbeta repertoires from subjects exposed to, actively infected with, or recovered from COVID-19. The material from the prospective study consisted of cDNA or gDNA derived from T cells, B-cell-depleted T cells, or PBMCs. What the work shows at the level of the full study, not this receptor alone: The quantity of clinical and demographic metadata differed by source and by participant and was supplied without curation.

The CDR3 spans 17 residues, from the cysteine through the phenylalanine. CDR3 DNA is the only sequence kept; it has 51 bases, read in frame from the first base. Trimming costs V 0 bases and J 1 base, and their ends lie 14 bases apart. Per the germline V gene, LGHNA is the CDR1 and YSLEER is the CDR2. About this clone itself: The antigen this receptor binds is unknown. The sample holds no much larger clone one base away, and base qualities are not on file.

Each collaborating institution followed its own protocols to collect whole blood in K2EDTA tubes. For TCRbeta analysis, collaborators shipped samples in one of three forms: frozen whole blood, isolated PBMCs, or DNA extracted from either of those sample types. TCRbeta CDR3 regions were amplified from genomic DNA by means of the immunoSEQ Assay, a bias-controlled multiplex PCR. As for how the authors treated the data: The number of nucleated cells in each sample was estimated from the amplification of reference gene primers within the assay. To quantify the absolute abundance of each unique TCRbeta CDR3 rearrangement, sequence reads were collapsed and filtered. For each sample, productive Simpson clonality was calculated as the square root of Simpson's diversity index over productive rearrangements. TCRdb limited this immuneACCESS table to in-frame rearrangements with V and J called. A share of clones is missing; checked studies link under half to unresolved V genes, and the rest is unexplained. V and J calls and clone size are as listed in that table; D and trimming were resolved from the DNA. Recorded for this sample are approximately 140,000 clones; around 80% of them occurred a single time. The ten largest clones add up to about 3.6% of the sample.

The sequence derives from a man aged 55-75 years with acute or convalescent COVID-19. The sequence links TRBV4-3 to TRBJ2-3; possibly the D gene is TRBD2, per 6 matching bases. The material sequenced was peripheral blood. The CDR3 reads CASSQDLHSGGTDTQYF. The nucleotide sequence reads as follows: TGCGCCAGCAGCCAAGATTTACATTCGGGGGGCACAGATACGCAGTATTTT.